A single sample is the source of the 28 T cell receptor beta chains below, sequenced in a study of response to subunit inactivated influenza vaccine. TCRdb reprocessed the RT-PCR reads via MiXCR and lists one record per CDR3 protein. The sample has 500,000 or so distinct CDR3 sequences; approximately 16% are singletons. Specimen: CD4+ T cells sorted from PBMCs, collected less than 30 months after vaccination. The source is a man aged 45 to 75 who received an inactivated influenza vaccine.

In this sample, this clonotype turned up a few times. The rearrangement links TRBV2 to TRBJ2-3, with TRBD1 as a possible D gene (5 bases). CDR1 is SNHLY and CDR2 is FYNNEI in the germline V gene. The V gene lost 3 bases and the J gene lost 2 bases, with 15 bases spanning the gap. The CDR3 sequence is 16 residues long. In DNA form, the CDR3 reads TGTGCCAGCAGTGATATAAGGGGCACCTTCACAGATACGCAGTATTTT. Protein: CASSDIRGTFTDTQYF. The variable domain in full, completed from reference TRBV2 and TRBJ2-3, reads EPEVTQTPSHQVTQMGQEVILRCVPISNHLYFYWYRQILGQKVEFLVSFYNNEISEKSEIFDDQFSVERPDGSNFTLKIRSTKLEDSAMYFCASSDIRGTFTDTQYFGPGTRLTVL.

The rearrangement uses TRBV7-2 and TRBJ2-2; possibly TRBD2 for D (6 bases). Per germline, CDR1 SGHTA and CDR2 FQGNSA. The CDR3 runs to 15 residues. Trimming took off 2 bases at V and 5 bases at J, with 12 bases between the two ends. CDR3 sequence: CASSLFGRSTGELFF. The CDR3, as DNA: TGTGCCAGCAGCTTATTTGGGAGGAGTACCGGGGAGCTGTTTTTT.

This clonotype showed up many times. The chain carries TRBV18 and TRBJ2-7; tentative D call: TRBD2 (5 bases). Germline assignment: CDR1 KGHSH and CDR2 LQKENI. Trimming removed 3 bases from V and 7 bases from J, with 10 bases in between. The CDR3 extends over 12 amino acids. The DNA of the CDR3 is TGTGCCAGCTCACCGAACGGAGGTGAGCAGTACTTC. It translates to CASSPNGGEQYF. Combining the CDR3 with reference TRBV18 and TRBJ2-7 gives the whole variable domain NAGVMQNPRHLVRRRGQEARLRCSPMKGHSHVYWYRQLPEEGLKFMVYLQKENIIDESGMPKERFSAEFPKEGPSILRIQQVVRGDSAAYFCASSPNGGEQYFGPGTRLTVT.

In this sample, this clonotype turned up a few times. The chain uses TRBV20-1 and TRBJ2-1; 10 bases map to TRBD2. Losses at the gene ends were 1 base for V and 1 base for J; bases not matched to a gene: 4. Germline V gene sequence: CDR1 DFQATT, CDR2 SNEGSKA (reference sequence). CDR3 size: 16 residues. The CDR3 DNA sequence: TGCAGTGCTAGAGCTAGCGGGGGAACTTCCTACAATGAGCAGTTCTTC. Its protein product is CSARASGGTSYNEQFF.

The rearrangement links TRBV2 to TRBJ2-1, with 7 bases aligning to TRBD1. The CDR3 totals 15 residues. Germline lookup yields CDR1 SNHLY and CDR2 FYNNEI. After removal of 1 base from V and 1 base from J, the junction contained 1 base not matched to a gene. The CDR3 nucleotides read TGTGCCAGCAGTGAAGACAGGGGTTCCTACAATGAGCAGTTCTTC. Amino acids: CASSEDRGSYNEQFF.

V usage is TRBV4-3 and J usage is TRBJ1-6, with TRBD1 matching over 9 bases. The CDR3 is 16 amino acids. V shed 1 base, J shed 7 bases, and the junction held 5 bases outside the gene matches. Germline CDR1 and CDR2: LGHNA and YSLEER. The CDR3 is CASSQGTGVVNSPLHF. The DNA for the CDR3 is TGCGCCAGCAGCCAAGGGACAGGGGTTGTCAATTCACCCCTCCACTTT.

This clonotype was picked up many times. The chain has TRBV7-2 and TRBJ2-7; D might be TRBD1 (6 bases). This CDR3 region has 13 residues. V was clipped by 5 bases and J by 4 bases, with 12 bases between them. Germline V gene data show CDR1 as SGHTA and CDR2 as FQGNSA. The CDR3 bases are TGTGCCAGCAGCCCTTGGACAGCTTACGAGCAGTACTTC. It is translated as CASSPWTAYEQYF.

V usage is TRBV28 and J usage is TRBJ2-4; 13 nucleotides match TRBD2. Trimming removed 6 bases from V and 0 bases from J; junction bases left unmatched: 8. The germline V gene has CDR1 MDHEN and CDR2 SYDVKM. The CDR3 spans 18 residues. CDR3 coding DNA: TGTGCCAGCAGCCGAGGGACTAGCGGGGAAGTAGCCAAAAACATTCAGTACTTC. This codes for CASSRGTSGEVAKNIQYF.

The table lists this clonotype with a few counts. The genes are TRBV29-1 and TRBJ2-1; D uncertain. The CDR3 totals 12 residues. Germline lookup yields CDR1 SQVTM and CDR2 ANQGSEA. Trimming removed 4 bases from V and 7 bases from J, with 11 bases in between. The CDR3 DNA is TGCAGCGTTGTCCCGGAATCAAATGAGCAGTTCTTC. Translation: CSVVPESNEQFF.

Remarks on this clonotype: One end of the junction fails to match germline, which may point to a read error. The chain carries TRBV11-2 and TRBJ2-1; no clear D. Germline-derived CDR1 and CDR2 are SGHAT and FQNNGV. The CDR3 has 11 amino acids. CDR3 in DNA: TGTGCCAGCAGCTTGTCCAATGAGCGGTTCTTC. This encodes CASSLSNERFF. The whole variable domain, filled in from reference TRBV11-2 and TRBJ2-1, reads EAGVAQSPRYKIIEKRQSVAFWCNPISGHATLYWYQQILGQGPKLLIQFQNNGVVDDSQLPKDRFSAERLKGVDSTLKIQPAKLEDSAVYLCASSLSNERFFGPGTRLTVL.

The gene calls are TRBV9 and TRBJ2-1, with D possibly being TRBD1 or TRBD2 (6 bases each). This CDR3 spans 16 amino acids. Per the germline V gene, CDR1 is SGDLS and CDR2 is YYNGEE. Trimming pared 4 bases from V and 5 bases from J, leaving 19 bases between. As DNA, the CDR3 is TGTGCCAGCAGCTTTAGGCCGGGGGCAAGGAACAATGAGCAGTTCTTC. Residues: CASSFRPGARNNEQFF.

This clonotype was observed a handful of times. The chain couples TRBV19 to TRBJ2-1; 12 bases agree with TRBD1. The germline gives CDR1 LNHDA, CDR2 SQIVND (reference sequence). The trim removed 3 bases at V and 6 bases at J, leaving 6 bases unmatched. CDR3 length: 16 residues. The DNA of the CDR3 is TGTGCCAGTAGTATCGGGGGACAGGGGGCCCCCAATGAGCAGTTCTTC. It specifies CASSIGGQGAPNEQFF. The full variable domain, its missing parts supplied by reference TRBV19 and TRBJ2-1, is DGGITQSPKYLFRKEGQNVTLSCEQNLNHDAMYWYRQDPGQGLRLIYYSQIVNDFQKGDIAEGYSVSREKKESFPLTVTSAQKNPTAFYLCASSIGGQGAPNEQFFGPGTRLTVL.

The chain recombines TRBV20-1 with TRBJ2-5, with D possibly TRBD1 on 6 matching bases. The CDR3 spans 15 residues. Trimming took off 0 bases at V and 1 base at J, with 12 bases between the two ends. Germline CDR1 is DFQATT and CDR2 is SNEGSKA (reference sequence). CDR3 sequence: CSAREGGPAQETQYF. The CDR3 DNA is TGCAGTGCTAGAGAAGGGGGACCCGCCCAAGAGACCCAGTACTTC.

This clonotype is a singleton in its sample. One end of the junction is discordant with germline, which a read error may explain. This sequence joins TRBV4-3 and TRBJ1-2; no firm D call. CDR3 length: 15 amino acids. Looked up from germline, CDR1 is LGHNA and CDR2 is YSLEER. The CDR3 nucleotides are TGCGCCAGCGGCCAAGATTTGGGAGCTAACTATGGCTACACCTTC. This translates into CASGQDLGANYGYTF.

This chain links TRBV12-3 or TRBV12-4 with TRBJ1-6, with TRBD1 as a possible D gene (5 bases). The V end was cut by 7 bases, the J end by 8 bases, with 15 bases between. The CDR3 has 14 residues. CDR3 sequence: CASTSGLLDSPLHF. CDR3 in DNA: TGTGCCAGCACCTCGGGACTTTTGGATTCACCCCTCCACTTT.

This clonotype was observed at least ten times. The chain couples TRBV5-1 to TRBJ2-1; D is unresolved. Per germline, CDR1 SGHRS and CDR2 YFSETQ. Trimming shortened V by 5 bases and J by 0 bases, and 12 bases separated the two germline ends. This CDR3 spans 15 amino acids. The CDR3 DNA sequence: TGCGCCAGCAGTGAAGGAGCGACCTCCTACAATGAGCAGTTCTTC. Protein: CASSEGATSYNEQFF.

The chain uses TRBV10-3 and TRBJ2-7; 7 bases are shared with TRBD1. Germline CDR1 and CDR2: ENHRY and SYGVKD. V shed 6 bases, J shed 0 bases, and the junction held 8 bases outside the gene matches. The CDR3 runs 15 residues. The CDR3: CAISDPGQLSYEQYF. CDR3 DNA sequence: TGTGCCATCAGCGACCCGGGACAGCTCTCCTACGAGCAGTACTTC.

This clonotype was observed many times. The DNA of the CDR3 is TGTGCCACCTTGAACACCGGGGAGCTGTTTTTT. This codes for CATLNTGELFF. V is TRBV27 and J is TRBJ2-2, with D unresolved. The germline CDR1 and CDR2 sequences are MNHEY and SMNVEV (reference sequence). The CDR3 totals 11 residues. Between the trimmed V and J ends, which lost 10 bases and 1 base, there was a span of 4 bases.

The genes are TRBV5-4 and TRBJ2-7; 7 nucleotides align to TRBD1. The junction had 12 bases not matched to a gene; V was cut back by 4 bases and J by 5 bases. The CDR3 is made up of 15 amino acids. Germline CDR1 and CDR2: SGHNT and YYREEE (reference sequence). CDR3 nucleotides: TGTGCCAGCAGCGAAGGCCGGGACAGAGGTAACGAGCAGTACTTC. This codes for CASSEGRDRGNEQYF.

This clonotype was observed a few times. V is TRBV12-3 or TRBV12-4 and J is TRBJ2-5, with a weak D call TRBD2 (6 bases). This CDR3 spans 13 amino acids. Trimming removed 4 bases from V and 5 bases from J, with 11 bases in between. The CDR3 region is CASSWGDRETQYF. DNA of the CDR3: TGTGCCAGCAGTTGGGGGGATCGGGAGACCCAGTACTTC.

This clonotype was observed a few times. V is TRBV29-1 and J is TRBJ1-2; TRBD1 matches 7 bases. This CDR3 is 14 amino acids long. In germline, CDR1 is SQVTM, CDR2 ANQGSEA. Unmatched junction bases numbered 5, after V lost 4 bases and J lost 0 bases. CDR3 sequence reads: CSVADRLANYGYTF. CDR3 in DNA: TGCAGCGTTGCGGACAGGCTCGCTAACTATGGCTACACCTTC.

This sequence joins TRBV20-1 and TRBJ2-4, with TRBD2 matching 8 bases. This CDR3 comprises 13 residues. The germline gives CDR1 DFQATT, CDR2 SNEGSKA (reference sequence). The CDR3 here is CSGGGLAKNIQYF. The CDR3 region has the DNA TGCAGCGGGGGGGGGCTAGCCAAAAACATTCAGTACTTC.

The CDR3 nucleotides are TGTGCCAGCGCGGGGAGTTTAGCTAACTATGGCTACACCTTC. This sequence encodes CASAGSLANYGYTF. The rearrangement links TRBV5-6 to TRBJ1-2; no clear D. Deletions cut 7 bases from V and 0 bases from J, with 13 bases between. Germline V gives CDR1 SGHDT, CDR2 YYEEEE. The CDR3 runs to 14 residues.

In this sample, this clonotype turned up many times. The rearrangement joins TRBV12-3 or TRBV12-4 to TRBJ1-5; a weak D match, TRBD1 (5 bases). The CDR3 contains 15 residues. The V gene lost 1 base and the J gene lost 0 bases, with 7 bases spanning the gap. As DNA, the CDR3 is TGTGCCAGCAGTTTAGGGGGCAGTAGCAATCAGCCCCAGCATTTT. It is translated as CASSLGGSSNQPQHF.

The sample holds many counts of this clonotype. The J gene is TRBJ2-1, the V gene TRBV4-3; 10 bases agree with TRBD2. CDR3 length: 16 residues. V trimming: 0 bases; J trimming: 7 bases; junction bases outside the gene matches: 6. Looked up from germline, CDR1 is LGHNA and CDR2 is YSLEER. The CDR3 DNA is TGCGCCAGCAGCCAAGACCAGCTAGCGGGAGCGAATGAGCAGTTCTTC. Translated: CASSQDQLAGANEQFF.

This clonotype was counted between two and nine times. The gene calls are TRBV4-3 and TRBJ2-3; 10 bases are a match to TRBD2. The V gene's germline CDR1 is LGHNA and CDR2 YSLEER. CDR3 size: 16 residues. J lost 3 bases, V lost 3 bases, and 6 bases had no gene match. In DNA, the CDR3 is TGCGCCAGCAGCCAGATTAGCGGGGGGAAAACAGATACGCAGTATTTT. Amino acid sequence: CASSQISGGKTDTQYF.

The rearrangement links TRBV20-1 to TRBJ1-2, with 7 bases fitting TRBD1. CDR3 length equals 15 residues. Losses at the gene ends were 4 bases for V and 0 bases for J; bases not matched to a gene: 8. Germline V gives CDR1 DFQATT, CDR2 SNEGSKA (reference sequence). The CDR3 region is CSAKIKGASNYGYTF. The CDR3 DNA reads TGCAGTGCTAAAATTAAGGGGGCATCTAACTATGGCTACACCTTC.

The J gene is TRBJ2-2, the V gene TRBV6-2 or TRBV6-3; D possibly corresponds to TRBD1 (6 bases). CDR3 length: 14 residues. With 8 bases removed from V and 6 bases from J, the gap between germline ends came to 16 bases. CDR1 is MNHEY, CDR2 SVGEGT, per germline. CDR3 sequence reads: CASGEQGIAGELFF. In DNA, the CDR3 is TGTGCCAGCGGGGAACAGGGTATCGCCGGGGAGCTGTTTTTT.